This T cell receptor beta chain emerged from a study of post-analysis software for immune sequencing data. Study-level results: Significantly decreased normalized Chao1 diversity was recorded for multiple sclerosis patients relative to controls. Controls had lower frequencies than patients of 4 or 5 TRBV segments, which included TRBV5-6, TRBV5-1 and TRBV20-1.

J was trimmed by 6 bases and V by 6 bases; bases with no gene match: 14. This CDR3 contains 16 residues. Germline V lookup: CDR1 MNHEY, CDR2 SVGAGI. This clonotype was recorded a few times. The target antigen is unknown. TCR beta cDNA libraries included unique molecular identifiers. TCRdb re-called the PCR reads with MiXCR, one entry per CDR3 protein. This sample has 430,000 or so distinct CDR3 sequences, with approximately 37% found just once. The sequenced sample was blood. The origin of this receptor is a girl aged 2-15 years with multiple sclerosis. The V gene is TRBV6-5, the J gene TRBJ1-2, with 9 bases matching TRBD1. CDR3 region: CASRRDRAMLENGYTF. CDR3 coding DNA: TGTGCCAGCAGAAGGGACAGGGCTATGCTCGAAAATGGCTACACCTTC.